This record concerns one T cell receptor beta chain sequence. This specimen comes from a study of blood T cell repertoires in COVID-19. At the level of the study: Spain, Italy and the United States supplied samples that represented acute and convalescent COVID-19. T cells, B-cell-depleted T cells, or PBMCs supplied cDNA or gDNA.

Germline V gene sequence: CDR1 SEHNR, CDR2 FQNEAQ (reference sequence). After removal of 4 bases from V and 0 bases from J, the junction contained 11 bases not matched to a gene. There are 18 residues in the CDR3. Per the original data handling: Amplification with reference gene primers provided the estimates of nucleated cell counts. The table came from immunoSEQ multiplex PCR; TCRdb's copy has only in-frame clones and leaves some out. V and J calls and clone size are as listed in that table; D and trimming were resolved from the DNA. In the table there are fewer than 200,000 clones, 70% to 90% of which are singletons.

This TCR came from a man aged 40-50 years who had recovered from COVID-19. The V gene is TRBV7-9, the J gene TRBJ2-2; 7 bases are a match to TRBD1. Sequencing was carried out using peripheral blood. CDR3 DNA sequence: TGTGCCAGCAGCTCCGACAGGGTGCAAGAAGCGAACACCGGGGAGCTGTTTTTT. Translating it yields CASSSDRVQEANTGELFF.